These 28 T cell receptor beta chains originate from one sample sequenced in a study of cytomegalovirus exposure and HLA in healthy donors. PCR was performed using 60 Vbeta and 13 Jbeta primers. Sequencing used immunoSEQ multiplex PCR; TCRdb keeps in-frame clones, though not all of them. The data show 110,000 or so clones, with approximately 80% seen just once and about 6% held by the top ten. The sequenced sample consisted of PBMCs. Receptor source: a man aged 18 to 29 in good health and CMV-seropositive.

This clone was observed a few times. The rearrangement uses TRBV6-1 and TRBJ1-6; D gene uncertain. V lost 0 bases, J lost 1 base, and 7 bases lay in between. Germline CDR1 MNHNS, CDR2 SASEGT. The CDR3 sequence is 16 residues long. The CDR3 nucleotides are TGTGCCAGCAGTGAAGCTCGGTGGTCCTATAATTCACCCCTCCACTTT. This codes for CASSEARWSYNSPLHF.

The chain recombines TRBV11-2 with TRBJ1-3; unclear D gene. From germline, CDR1 is SGHAT and CDR2 FQNNGV. Trimming pared 2 bases from V and 0 bases from J, leaving 11 bases between. The CDR3 runs 16 residues. The CDR3 region has the DNA TGTGCCAGCAGCTTATTGACGGCTAGCTCTGGAAACACCATATATTTT. Protein sequence: CASSLLTASSGNTIYF.

The genes are TRBV6-4 and TRBJ2-5; TRBD2 matches at 8 bases. The J call is uncertain, as TRBJ2-7 better fits the DNA end. Germline CDR1 reads MRHNA; CDR2 reads SNTAGT. CDR3 length: 13 amino acids. As DNA, the CDR3 is TGTGCCAGCAGTGACTCAGCGGGGGACGAGCAGTACTTC. Translated: CASSDSAGDEQYF.

This rearrangement joins TRBV7-2 to TRBJ1-5; the D gene is possibly TRBD1 (6 bases). Germline V lookup: CDR1 SGHTA, CDR2 FQGNSA. The CDR3 contains 14 residues. The V end lost 5 bases, the J end lost 6 bases, and 14 bases lay between the germline ends. CDR3 protein: CASSDTGRSQPQHF. The CDR3 DNA reads as TGTGCCAGCAGCGACACAGGGCGCAGTCAGCCCCAGCATTTT.

The chain links TRBV7-6 to TRBJ1-2; 11 bases line up with TRBD1. The V and J ends lost 6 bases and 5 bases, in that order; junction bases with no gene match: 8. In germline, CDR1 is SGHVS, CDR2 FNYEAQ. CDR3 length equals 15 residues. Here the CDR3 DNA reads TGTGCCAGCAGTGCGGACAGGGGGCTAGGTTATGGCTACACCTTC. Protein product: CASSADRGLGYGYTF. Filled out from reference TRBV7-6 and TRBJ1-2, the complete variable domain reads GAGVSQSPRYKVTKRGQDVALRCDPISGHVSLYWYRQALGQGPEFLTYFNYEAQQDKSGLPNDRFSAERPEGSISTLTIQRTEQRDSAMYRCASSADRGLGYGYTFGSGTRLTVV.

This clone appeared a few times. DNA for the CDR3: TGTGCCAGCAGCCCGTCGGAGGTCTGGGGGCAAACTTTCTTT. Amino acid sequence: CASSPSEVWGQTFF. The genes are TRBV5-6 and TRBJ1-1; possible D gene TRBD1, 6 bases. The CDR3 length is 14 residues. The V end lost 4 bases, the J end lost 12 bases, and 22 bases lay between the germline ends. The germline gives CDR1 SGHDT, CDR2 YYEEEE.

As concerns this clone: Other DNA sequences from this sample encode an identical CDR3 as well. V gene TRBV27 combines with J gene TRBJ2-7, with D possibly matching TRBD1 (5 bases). CDR3 size: 14 residues. V dropped 0 bases and J dropped 2 bases, with 8 bases sitting between them. Germline V lookup: CDR1 MNHEY, CDR2 SMNVEV (reference sequence). In DNA, the CDR3 is TGTGCCAGCAGTTTATCGGGGCAGACCTACGAGCAGTACTTC. It yields the protein CASSLSGQTYEQYF.

This clone was detected once. The rearrangement joins TRBV5-4 to TRBJ2-3, with TRBD1 matching over 10 bases. The germline V gene encodes CDR1 SGHNT and CDR2 YYREEE (reference sequence). This CDR3 region has 15 residues. Trimming removed 5 bases from V and 3 bases from J; junction bases left unmatched: 6. Here the CDR3 reads CASSPPGQGTDTQYF. CDR3 bases: TGTGCCAGCAGTCCACCGGGACAGGGGACAGATACGCAGTATTTT.

The chain links TRBV19 to TRBJ1-1; D may be TRBD1 (6 bases). CDR1 is LNHDA and CDR2 is SQIVND in the germline V gene (reference sequence). The CDR3 has 14 residues. V was trimmed by 3 bases and J by 1 base, leaving 9 bases between them. DNA for the CDR3: TGTGCCAGTAGTATCGCACAGGGGAACACTGAAGCTTTCTTT. It specifies CASSIAQGNTEAFF.

The V and J genes are TRBV27 and TRBJ2-7; weak D call: TRBD1 (6 bases). With 7 bases removed from V and 3 bases from J, the gap between germline ends came to 13 bases. This CDR3 region has 13 residues. From germline, CDR1 is MNHEY and CDR2 SMNVEV (reference sequence). The CDR3, as DNA: TGTGCCAGCAAGCTGACAGGCGACTACGAGCAGTACTTC. Protein sequence: CASKLTGDYEQYF.

The chain uses TRBV7-9 and TRBJ2-6; D perhaps matches TRBD1 (5 bases). Germline CDR1 reads SEHNR; CDR2 reads FQNEAQ (reference sequence). V was trimmed by 6 bases and J by 0 bases, leaving 15 bases between them. The CDR3 is made up of 17 amino acids. CDR3 sequence: CASRVLFDSSGANVLTF. In DNA, the CDR3 is TGTGCCAGCAGGGTCCTCTTTGACAGCTCTGGGGCCAACGTCCTGACTTTC.

V and J are TRBV7-6 and TRBJ1-4, with D maybe TRBD1 (5 bases). The CDR3 contains 17 residues. Germline CDR1 reads SGHVS; CDR2 reads FNYEAQ. Trimming took 0 bases from V and 0 from J, leaving 11 bases between them. CDR3: CASSLAGGSTTNEKLFF. The CDR3 DNA is TGTGCCAGCAGCTTAGCGGGGGGTAGTACAACTAATGAAAAACTGTTTTTT.

The chain links TRBV18 to TRBJ1-1; the D gene is possibly TRBD1 (6 bases). V dropped 5 bases and J dropped 0 bases, with 10 bases sitting between them. Germline V gives CDR1 KGHSH, CDR2 LQKENI. CDR3 size: 14 residues. The CDR3: CASSSTGMNTEAFF. The CDR3 DNA reads as TGTGCCAGCTCAAGTACAGGGATGAACACTGAAGCTTTCTTT.

V usage is TRBV6-6 and J usage is TRBJ1-1; the match to TRBD1 covers 8 bases. The CDR3 extends over 16 amino acids. Germline CDR1 is MNHNY and CDR2 is SVGAGI (reference sequence). J lost 1 base, V lost 0 bases, and 4 bases had no gene match. CDR3: CASSYSPGGQNTEAFF. Here the CDR3 DNA reads TGTGCCAGCAGTTACTCGCCAGGGGGCCAGAACACTGAAGCTTTCTTT.

The chain recombines TRBV29-1 with TRBJ2-7, with TRBD1 identical over 9 bases. Germline-derived CDR1 and CDR2 are SQVTM and ANQGSEA. The junction had 2 bases not matched to a gene; V was cut back by 2 bases and J by 3 bases. The CDR3 contains 13 residues. The CDR3 coding sequence is TGCAGCGTTGAATTGGACAGGGGCTACGAGCAGTACTTC. This encodes CSVELDRGYEQYF.

This chain uses TRBV9 with TRBJ2-5, with TRBD2 identical over 8 bases. CDR1 SGDLS and CDR2 YYNGEE come from the germline V gene. V was clipped by 0 bases and J by 1 base; unmatched bases: 5. CDR3 length: 16 residues. CDR3 in DNA: TGTGCCAGCAGCGTAGACCCCAGCGGGGGCCAAGAGACCCAGTACTTC. This sequence encodes CASSVDPSGGQETQYF.

The chain has TRBV10-2 and TRBJ1-5; the D is unclear. V lost 5 bases to trimming and J lost 7 bases, with 12 bases between them. The germline CDR1 and CDR2 sequences are WSHSY and SAAADI. The CDR3 totals 13 residues. This chain's CDR3 is CASSNTAGQPQHF. Here the CDR3 DNA reads TGCGCCAGCAGTAACACAGCGGGCCAGCCCCAGCATTTT.

J is TRBJ2-1 and V is TRBV7-2; the D is unclear. Germline V lookup: CDR1 SGHTA, CDR2 FQGNSA. Trimming cost V 6 bases and J 4 bases, with 16 bases left between them. This CDR3 has 15 amino acids. The CDR3 spells CASSLQATLYNEQFF. In DNA, the CDR3 is TGTGCCAGCAGTCTCCAGGCGACCTTATACAATGAGCAGTTCTTC.

This clone was seen a handful of times. V and J are TRBV4-2 and TRBJ1-2; 7 bases match TRBD1. CDR3 length equals 15 residues. Germline V lookup: CDR1 LGHNA, CDR2 YNFKEQ. The V segment lost 1 base and the J segment 7 bases; nucleotides outside the gene matches: 9. CDR3 region: CASSQVGGGGIGYTF. The CDR3 nucleotides read TGTGCCAGCAGCCAAGTAGGAGGGGGCGGCATTGGCTACACCTTC.

The V and J genes are TRBV15 and TRBJ2-3; D is perhaps TRBD1 (5 bases). CDR3 length equals 16 residues. Germline lookup yields CDR1 LNHNV and CDR2 YYDKDF (reference sequence). Trimming stripped 0 bases from V and 1 base from J, with 11 bases between. The DNA of the CDR3 is TGTGCCACCAGCAGAGAGGGGCCGGGTGGCACAGATACGCAGTATTTT. Translating gives CATSREGPGGTDTQYF.

Only a few counts were recorded for this clone. This sequence joins TRBV19 and TRBJ1-1; D is possibly TRBD1 (5 bases). The germline V and J ends were trimmed by 7 bases and 4 bases, with 16 bases remaining between them. Germline CDR1 is LNHDA and CDR2 is SQIVND (reference sequence). The CDR3 spans 14 residues. DNA of the CDR3: TGTGCCAGTAAATTGGGGGGTAGGAGCACTGAAGCTTTCTTT. This translates into CASKLGGRSTEAFF.

V gene TRBV4-2 combines with J gene TRBJ2-4, with D possibly TRBD2 on 5 matching bases. Trimming shortened V by 1 base and J by 0 bases, and 10 bases separated the two germline ends. The CDR3 is 16 residues long. Germline loops: CDR1 LGHNA, CDR2 YNFKEQ. DNA of the CDR3: TGTGCCAGCAGCCAAGTATGGGAGTTAGCCAAAAACATTCAGTACTTC. This encodes CASSQVWELAKNIQYF.

The rearrangement links TRBV6-6 to TRBJ1-6; TRBD1 aligns across 9 bases. The CDR3 is 16 residues long. Germline V lookup: CDR1 MNHNY, CDR2 SVGAGI (reference sequence). V lost 6 bases and J lost 10; bases outside the gene matches: 13. DNA for the CDR3: TGTGCCAGCAGCCAAATACAGGGGGCCACAAACTCACCCCTCCACTTT. Amino acids: CASSQIQGATNSPLHF.

The genes are TRBV5-4 and TRBJ1-6, with TRBD1 matching 8 bases. Unmatched junction bases numbered 6, after V lost 4 bases and J lost 6 bases. Germline V gene data show CDR1 as SGHNT and CDR2 as YYREEE (reference sequence). CDR3 length: 15 residues. In nucleotides, the CDR3 is TGTGCCAGCAGCCCTCGACAGGGGATTAATTCACCCCTCCACTTT. Translating it yields CASSPRQGINSPLHF.

The rearrangement joins TRBV4-1 to TRBJ1-1; 9 bases are a match to TRBD1. With V trimmed by 0 bases and J by 1 base, 9 bases remained unmatched. This CDR3 region has 18 residues. Germline V gives CDR1 MGHRA, CDR2 YSYEKL. CDR3 in DNA: TGCGCCAGCAGCCAAGATGCAGAAGGGACAGGGACGAACACTGAAGCTTTCTTT. Translated: CASSQDAEGTGTNTEAFF.

The V gene is TRBV2, the J gene TRBJ2-1; 8 nucleotides agree with TRBD2. The CDR3 extends over 14 amino acids. The trim removed 10 bases at V and 9 bases at J, leaving 14 bases unmatched. Germline V gene lookup returns CDR1 SNHLY and CDR2 FYNNEI. CDR3 amino acids: CAIAVGTRVVEQFF. The CDR3 DNA is TGTGCCATCGCCGTCGGGACTAGAGTAGTTGAGCAGTTCTTC.

The chain carries TRBV27 and TRBJ1-5; the D gene is possibly TRBD1 (6 bases). CDR3 length: 15 residues. Germline CDR1 and CDR2: MNHEY and SMNVEV (reference sequence). Trimming pared 3 bases from V and 4 bases from J, leaving 13 bases between. The CDR3 sequence is CASSLARGLNQPQHF. CDR3 in DNA: TGTGCCAGCAGTTTGGCCAGGGGCCTTAATCAGCCCCAGCATTTT.

J is TRBJ2-4 and V is TRBV28; tentative D call: TRBD2 (5 bases). Trimming removed 10 bases at V and 1 base at J, with 14 bases between. The germline CDR1 and CDR2 sequences are MDHEN and SYDVKM. There are 14 residues in the CDR3. CDR3 amino acids: CAIKEGRAKNIQYF. Here the CDR3 DNA reads TGTGCCATAAAAGAGGGCAGGGCCAAAAACATTCAGTACTTC. Based on the CDR3 plus reference TRBV28 and TRBJ2-4, the full variable domain is DVKVTQSSRYLVKRTGEKVFLECVQDMDHENMFWYRQDPGLGLRLIYFSYDVKMKEKGDIPEGYSVSREKKERFSLILESASTNQTSMYLCAIKEGRAKNIQYFGAGTRLSVL.